The TCR beta chain under discussion was sequenced for a study of shared clonotypes between healthy human individuals. A word on this clone: The target antigen is unknown.

There are 17 residues in the CDR3. V was shortened by 4 bases and J by 1 base, with 16 bases between the two germline ends. CDR1 and CDR2 from the germline V gene are MNHNS and SASEGT. The input for sorted-subset replicate PCRs was around 0.2 ug DNA, about 30,000 T cell genomes. Sequencing used immunoSEQ multiplex PCR; TCRdb keeps in-frame clones, though not all of them. The top ten clones hold around 1.4% of a sample with under 1,100,000 clones, more than 65% of them seen once. Points from the study as a whole: Estimated richness values were generally larger in naive subsets than in memory subsets. Across a handful of donors, naive CD4 shared roughly 5.2%, naive CD8 about 3.2%, memory CD4 more than 2%, memory CD8 around 0.36%.

Source material: memory CD4+ T cells sorted from blood. Indicated subset: CD45RA-negative fraction. V gene TRBV6-1 combines with J gene TRBJ2-2; TRBD2 might be the D (6 bases). This receptor was obtained from a man between 18 and 35 years old in good health. CDR3 residues: CASSGGVDPLNTGELFF. CDR3 nucleotide sequence: TGTGCCAGCAGTGGGGGGGTCGACCCCCTGAACACCGGGGAGCTGTTTTTT.